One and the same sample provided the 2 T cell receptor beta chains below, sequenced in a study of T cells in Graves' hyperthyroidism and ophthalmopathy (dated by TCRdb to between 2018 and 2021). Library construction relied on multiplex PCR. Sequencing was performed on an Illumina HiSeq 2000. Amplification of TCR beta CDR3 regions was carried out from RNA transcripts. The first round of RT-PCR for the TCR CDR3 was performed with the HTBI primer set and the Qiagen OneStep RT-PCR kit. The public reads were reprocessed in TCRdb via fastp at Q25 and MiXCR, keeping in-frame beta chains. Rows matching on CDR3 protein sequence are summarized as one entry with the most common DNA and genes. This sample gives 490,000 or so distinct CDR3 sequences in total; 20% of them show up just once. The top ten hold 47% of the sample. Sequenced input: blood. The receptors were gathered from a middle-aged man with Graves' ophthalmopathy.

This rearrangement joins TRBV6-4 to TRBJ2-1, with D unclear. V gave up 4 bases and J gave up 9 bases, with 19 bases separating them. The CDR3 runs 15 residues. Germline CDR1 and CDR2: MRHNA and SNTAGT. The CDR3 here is CASSAVPGLGGEQFF. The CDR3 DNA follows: TGTGCCAGCAGTGCGGTACCGGGCCTGGGCGGTGAGCAGTTCTTC.

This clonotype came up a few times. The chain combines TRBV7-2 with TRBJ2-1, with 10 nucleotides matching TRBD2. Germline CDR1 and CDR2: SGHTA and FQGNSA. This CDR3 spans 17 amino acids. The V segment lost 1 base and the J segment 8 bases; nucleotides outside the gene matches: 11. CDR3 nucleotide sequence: TGTGCCAGCAGCTTAGAGGGTAGCGGGGGGTCCTGGGATGAGCAGTTCTTC. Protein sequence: CASSLEGSGGSWDEQFF.